This TCR beta chain was documented in a study of cytomegalovirus exposure and HLA in healthy donors. Study-wide results and caveats: The authors listed 150 or so TCR beta chains as cytomegalovirus-associated.

PCR involved 60 Vbeta and 13 Jbeta primers. Sequencing used immunoSEQ multiplex PCR; TCRdb keeps in-frame clones, though not all of them. The sample yields about 160,000 clones, around 76% seen once. There are 16 residues in the CDR3. The V gene's germline CDR1 is SGHVS and CDR2 FQNEAQ. The J segment lost 6 bases and the V segment lost 3 bases, leaving 7 bases of the junction unmatched. In the case of this clone: What it binds is not known.

This sequence joins TRBV7-8 and TRBJ2-2, with 10 bases aligning to TRBD1. Sequenced material: PBMCs. The clonotype originates from a female donor in good health and CMV-seronegative. CDR3 protein: CASSLTDRGPSGELFF. The CDR3 coding sequence is TGTGCCAGCAGCTTGACAGACAGGGGGCCTTCCGGGGAGCTGTTTTTT.